The 27 T cell receptor beta chains presented below share a single source sample, sequenced in a study of T-cell reconstitution after alpha-beta-depleted transplantation in children. TCRbeta library construction was performed incorporating unique molecular identifiers. TCRdb reprocessed the PCR reads via MiXCR and lists one record per CDR3 protein. Among just over 950,000 distinct CDR3 sequences listed, about 30% were seen once. Here the sequenced sample was PBMCs, mostly from graft donor cells, taken 360 days after TCRalphabeta/CD19-depleted stem cell transplant. The receptors here all came from a boy under two years old who had a stem cell transplant for SCID, so the T cells may come from the graft donor.

This clonotype came up a few times. The genes are TRBV7-6 and TRBJ2-7, with D tentatively TRBD2 (5 bases). V was clipped by 2 bases and J by 0 bases, with 11 bases between them. The V gene's germline CDR1 is SGHVS and CDR2 FNYEAQ. The CDR3 totals 15 residues. For the CDR3, the DNA is TGTGCCAGCAGCTTACAAGCCGACTACTCCTACGAGCAGTACTTC. Protein product: CASSLQADYSYEQYF.

This rearrangement joins TRBV5-1 to TRBJ2-3; D is tentatively TRBD1 or TRBD2 (6 bases each). The germline CDR1 and CDR2 sequences are SGHRS and YFSETQ. Trimming removed 4 bases at V and 11 bases at J, with 23 bases between. The CDR3 consists of 15 residues. CDR3 sequence reads: CASSVDSGGRGRQYF. Here the CDR3 DNA reads TGCGCCAGCAGCGTGGACTCTGGGGGGCGGGGCAGGCAGTATTTT.

This clonotype was observed a few times. The chain combines TRBV6-1 with TRBJ2-1, with D possibly called TRBD1 or TRBD2 (5 bases each). This CDR3 comprises 15 residues. Trimming shortened V by 6 bases and J by 0 bases, and 12 bases separated the two germline ends. The germline V gene encodes CDR1 MNHNS and CDR2 SASEGT. The CDR3 DNA sequence: TGTGCCAGCAGAGCCCCAGGGAGCTCCTACAATGAGCAGTTCTTC. It encodes CASRAPGSSYNEQFF.

This clonotype appeared a few times. This sequence joins TRBV20-1 and TRBJ1-5; D is undetermined. The V end was cut by 1 base, the J end by 7 bases, with 14 bases between. Germline V gene sequence: CDR1 DFQATT, CDR2 SNEGSKA (reference sequence). This CDR3 is 14 amino acids long. The CDR3 DNA is TGCAGTGCTAGAGGAACTAGTTCTGAACAGCCCCAGCATTTT. Its protein is CSARGTSSEQPQHF.

The chain has TRBV14 and TRBJ2-5; 9 positions match TRBD1. Germline V gene sequence: CDR1 SGHDN, CDR2 FVKESK. This CDR3 has 16 amino acids. V shed 3 bases and J 2 bases; nucleotides not matched to a gene: 7. The CDR3 nucleotides read TGTGCCAGCAGCCATTGGACAGGGGTGGTGCAAGAGACCCAGTACTTC. The encoded protein is CASSHWTGVVQETQYF.

This CDR3 reads CATPGLSGEQFF. The CDR3 DNA follows: TGTGCCACCCCGGGACTTTCTGGGGAGCAGTTCTTC. The genes are TRBV7-2 and TRBJ2-1; possible D gene TRBD2, 6 bases. CDR3 length: 12 residues. V was shortened by 10 bases and J by 10 bases, with 17 bases between the two germline ends. CDR1 and CDR2 (germline): SGHTA, FQGNSA.

This clonotype has a handful of counts. The chain combines TRBV12-3 or TRBV12-4 with TRBJ2-7; 8 bases agree with TRBD1. Trimming at V came to 6 bases and at J to 3 bases, leaving 10 bases not matched to a gene. The CDR3 covers 15 residues. In nucleotides, the CDR3 is TGTGCCAGCAGCCGGGGACAGGTACCCTTCTACGAGCAGTACTTC. It is translated as CASSRGQVPFYEQYF.

The chain is built from TRBV12-3 or TRBV12-4 and TRBJ1-1, with D maybe TRBD1 (5 bases). The CDR3 runs to 16 residues. Trimming pared 4 bases from V and 2 bases from J, leaving 17 bases between. The CDR3 nucleotides read TGTGCCAGCAGTTCGTTCTTGGGCAGGGCAAACACTGAAGCTTTCTTT. The encoded protein is CASSSFLGRANTEAFF.

This clonotype was seen a handful of times. This sequence joins TRBV6-1 and TRBJ2-7, with D perhaps TRBD1 or TRBD2 (6 bases each). This CDR3 is built from 16 residues. Per germline, CDR1 MNHNS and CDR2 SASEGT. The V and J ends lost 4 bases and 7 bases respectively, with 23 bases between them. CDR3 nucleotides: TGTGCCAGCAGTGGGAAAACAGGGACTTACTTCAGGGAGCAGTACTTC. This gives the protein CASSGKTGTYFREQYF.

V is TRBV12-3 or TRBV12-4 and J is TRBJ2-2; 7 bases agree with TRBD1. V lost 6 bases to trimming and J lost 4 bases; unmatched junction nucleotides: 8. The CDR3 covers 15 residues. CDR3 residues: CASSPTGYGTGELFF. Written as DNA, the CDR3 is TGTGCCAGCAGCCCGACAGGGTACGGCACCGGGGAGCTGTTTTTT.

This clonotype was seen more than once but under ten times. V is TRBV7-9 and J is TRBJ1-2; possible D gene TRBD1, 5 bases. The CDR3 is 16 residues long. Germline-derived CDR1 and CDR2 are SEHNR and FQNEAQ (reference sequence). V lost 3 bases and J 0 bases, leaving 14 bases between the germline ends. The chain's CDR3 is CASSFPPGGTNYGYTF. For the CDR3, the DNA is TGTGCCAGCAGCTTCCCTCCGGGGGGGACTAACTATGGCTACACCTTC.

This clonotype came up a few times. V is TRBV11-2 and J is TRBJ2-5, with D possibly matching TRBD2 (5 bases). The V gene lost 3 bases and the J gene lost 12 bases, with 17 bases spanning the gap. Germline V gives CDR1 SGHAT, CDR2 FQNNGV. The CDR3 is 13 amino acids. The CDR3 nucleotides are TGTGCCAGCAGCTTGCCCGGGATGGTTGGGAAGTACTTC. It translates to CASSLPGMVGKYF.

A few counts support this clonotype. The chain uses TRBV4-2 and TRBJ2-5; D might be TRBD2 (6 bases). V dropped 1 base and J dropped 3 bases, with 9 bases sitting between them. Germline V gene lookup returns CDR1 LGHNA and CDR2 YNFKEQ. The CDR3 totals 14 residues. CDR3 nucleotide sequence: TGTGCCAGCAGCCAAGTCCGGGAGAAAGAGACCCAGTACTTC. Amino acid sequence: CASSQVREKETQYF.

This clonotype has a handful of counts. The rearrangement links TRBV29-1 to TRBJ1-5, with D hard to call. Per the germline V gene, CDR1 is SQVTM and CDR2 is ANQGSEA. The CDR3 consists of 14 residues. Trimming took 3 bases from V and 4 from J, leaving 13 bases between them. CDR3 region: CSVETGHGNQPQHF. CDR3 coding DNA: TGCAGCGTTGAGACCGGGCATGGGAATCAGCCCCAGCATTTT.

This clonotype was detected a few times. V gene TRBV7-8 combines with J gene TRBJ2-5; 7 nucleotides match TRBD1. Germline V gene data show CDR1 as SGHVS and CDR2 as FQNEAQ. The CDR3 spans 16 residues. The V gene end was trimmed by 1 base and the J gene end by 3 bases; junction bases not matched to a gene: 8. CDR3 in amino acids: CASSLVMTDREETQYF. The DNA of the CDR3 is TGTGCCAGCAGCTTAGTTATGACCGACAGGGAAGAGACCCAGTACTTC.

The J gene is TRBJ2-3, the V gene TRBV5-1; the D gene could be TRBD1 or TRBD2 (5 bases each). The CDR3 consists of 14 residues. V was trimmed by 3 bases and J by 2 bases, leaving 10 bases between them. Germline CDR1 and CDR2: SGHRS and YFSETQ. The CDR3 region has the DNA TGCGCCAGCAGCTGGGGGTCCTCCACAGATACGCAGTATTTT. This encodes CASSWGSSTDTQYF.

With regard to this clonotype: One end of the junction does not line up with germline, which may come from a read error. V usage is TRBV6-2 or TRBV6-3 and J usage is TRBJ2-3, with D perhaps matching TRBD1 (6 bases). CDR1 and CDR2 (germline): MNHEY, SVGEGT. This CDR3 comprises 15 residues. The CDR3 spells CASSYWAGGTDTQYF. CDR3 nucleotides: TGTGCCAGCAGCTACTGGGCAGGGGGCACAGATACGCAGTATTTT.

The V and J genes are TRBV20-1 and TRBJ2-1; tentative D call: TRBD1 (5 bases). The V gene's germline CDR1 is DFQATT and CDR2 SNEGSKA (reference sequence). V was trimmed by 5 bases and J by 5 bases, leaving 16 bases between them. The CDR3 covers 14 residues. The CDR3 DNA sequence: TGCAGTGCTTTGAGACAGAGACATCACAATGAGCAGTTCTTC. It codes for CSALRQRHHNEQFF.

A few counts support this clonotype. This chain links TRBV12-3 or TRBV12-4 with TRBJ2-2; 12 bases line up with TRBD2. The CDR3 totals 16 residues. V trimming: 6 bases; J trimming: 4 bases; junction bases outside the gene matches: 6. The CDR3: CASRTSGGKLTGELFF. The CDR3 DNA is TGTGCCAGCAGAACTAGCGGGGGGAAACTCACCGGGGAGCTGTTTTTT.

V is TRBV11-2 and J is TRBJ2-5; D is undetermined. V lost 5 bases to trimming and J lost 3 bases, with 16 bases between them. The V gene's germline CDR1 is SGHAT and CDR2 FQNNGV. CDR3 length equals 15 residues. The CDR3 reads CASSPYPHSEETQYF. The DNA for the CDR3 is TGTGCCAGCAGCCCCTACCCCCACTCGGAAGAGACCCAGTACTTC.

The sample holds a few counts of this clonotype. V is TRBV3-1 and J is TRBJ2-2; TRBD2 agrees at 7 bases. J gave up 0 bases and V 4 bases, and 5 bases lay outside the gene matches. Germline V gene lookup returns CDR1 LGHDT and CDR2 YNNKEL (reference sequence). The CDR3 is 16 amino acids. CDR3 protein: CASSPWREPNTGELFF. Written as DNA, the CDR3 is TGTGCCAGCAGCCCCTGGCGGGAGCCGAACACCGGGGAGCTGTTTTTT. Drawing the rest from reference TRBV3-1 and TRBJ2-2, the complete variable domain is DTAVSQTPKYLVTQMGNDKSIKCEQNLGHDTMYWYKQDSKKFLKIMFSYNNKELIINETVPNRFSPKSPDKAHLNLHINSLELGDSAVYFCASSPWREPNTGELFFGEGSRLTVL.

The count of this clonotype is one. This chain connects TRBV4-1 to TRBJ1-6; D gene unclear. Per the germline V gene, CDR1 is MGHRA and CDR2 is YSYEKL. The CDR3 totals 17 residues. V gave up 1 base and J gave up 6 bases, with 16 bases separating them. This CDR3 is CASSQVAQEGINSPLHF. The DNA of the CDR3 is TGCGCCAGCAGCCAAGTAGCCCAGGAAGGCATTAATTCACCCCTCCACTTT.

This clonotype was seen a few times. The chain carries TRBV11-2 and TRBJ2-7, with 8 bases aligning to TRBD1. CDR3 length: 15 residues. The ends lost 5 bases at V and 3 bases at J; junction bases unmatched: 9. Per the germline V gene, CDR1 is SGHAT and CDR2 is FQNNGV. The DNA of the CDR3 is TGTGCCAGCAGCGTACCGGGACAGGCCTTCTACGAGCAGTACTTC. Translating gives CASSVPGQAFYEQYF.

This clonotype was observed a few times. The chain recombines TRBV5-1 with TRBJ2-1, with 10 positions matching TRBD1. The CDR3 contains 16 residues. The V gene's germline CDR1 is SGHRS and CDR2 YFSETQ. V was clipped by 0 bases and J by 6 bases; unmatched bases: 6. The CDR3 DNA is TGCGCCAGCAGCTTGGTTGGGACAGGGGCCTTCAATGAGCAGTTCTTC. It specifies CASSLVGTGAFNEQFF.

The rearrangement links TRBV11-2 to TRBJ2-1; 12 bases match TRBD2. The CDR3 contains 17 residues. From germline, CDR1 is SGHAT and CDR2 FQNNGV. The junction had 9 bases not matched to a gene; V was cut back by 2 bases and J by 7 bases. The CDR3 is CASSLTLAGGPRNEQFF. Here the CDR3 DNA reads TGTGCCAGCAGCTTAACTCTAGCGGGGGGGCCACGTAATGAGCAGTTCTTC.

The chain is built from TRBV7-8 and TRBJ1-1; D unclear. The CDR3 extends over 14 amino acids. Germline values: CDR1 SGHVS, CDR2 FQNEAQ. The V end lost 3 bases, the J end lost 5 bases, and 13 bases lay between the germline ends. In DNA, the CDR3 is TGTGCCAGCAGCTTCCTTGAAGGGAATACTGAAGCTTTCTTT. Its translation is CASSFLEGNTEAFF.

A few counts support this clonotype. The junction departs from germline at one end; a sequencing error may be responsible. CDR3: CASSFSAERGF. CDR3 nucleotides: TGTGCCAGCAGCTTCTCGGCAGAAAGGGGGTTT. This chain connects TRBV12-3 or TRBV12-4 to TRBJ1-1; D perhaps matches TRBD1 (6 bases). CDR3 size: 11 residues.